The 23 T cell receptor beta chains listed next were all sequenced from one sample in a study of blood T cell repertoires in COVID-19. The protocol was immunoSEQ multiplex PCR, while the TCRdb copy is restricted to in-frame clones and leaves out a portion. The sample records around 300,000 clones, roughly 85% being singletons. Sequencing was done on a sample of peripheral blood. Receptors were obtained from a human donor in a cohort sampled during active COVID-19.

To note about this clone: The sample contains more than one DNA sequence encoding this CDR3. The chain uses TRBV24-1 and TRBJ2-5, with D hard to call. The CDR3 is 11 amino acids. The germline V gene has CDR1 KGHDR and CDR2 SFDVKD. Trimming stripped 9 bases from V and 5 bases from J, with 9 bases between. The CDR3 is CATSGGETQYF. In DNA form, the CDR3 reads TGTGCCACCTCGGGTGGGGAGACCCAGTACTTC.

The chain has TRBV19 and TRBJ2-2; D is unclear. Trimming took off 1 base at V and 4 bases at J, with 7 bases between the two ends. The germline gives CDR1 LNHDA, CDR2 SQIVND (reference sequence). There are 14 residues in the CDR3. CDR3 DNA sequence: TGTGCCAGTAGTATAGTGGGCATCACCGGGGAGCTGTTTTTT. This sequence encodes CASSIVGITGELFF.

The chain combines TRBV7-3 with TRBJ2-2; 7 bases fit TRBD1. CDR1 and CDR2 (germline): SGHTA, FQGTGA. The ends lost 0 bases at V and 1 base at J; junction bases unmatched: 5. CDR3 size: 17 residues. In nucleotides, the CDR3 is TGTGCCAGCAGCTTAACGACCAGGGGGTTGAACACCGGGGAGCTGTTTTTT. Amino acid sequence: CASSLTTRGLNTGELFF.

The chain combines TRBV27 with TRBJ1-2; D might be TRBD1 (5 bases). Germline CDR1 is MNHEY and CDR2 is SMNVEV (reference sequence). V was clipped by 6 bases and J by 8 bases, with 16 bases between them. This CDR3 is built from 13 residues. The CDR3 DNA follows: TGTGCCAGCAGCCTAAGGGGTACATGGGGCTACACCTTC. This sequence encodes CASSLRGTWGYTF.

This clone was seen a handful of times. The rearrangement joins TRBV9 to TRBJ1-2, with 8 nucleotides matching TRBD1. Germline CDR1 reads SGDLS; CDR2 reads YYNGEE. The CDR3 has 14 residues. V shed 4 bases and J 4 bases; nucleotides not matched to a gene: 6. CDR3 residues: CASSPNGQGYGYTF. The CDR3 DNA reads TGTGCCAGCAGCCCCAACGGACAGGGCTATGGCTACACCTTC.

The V and J genes are TRBV18 and TRBJ2-3; tentative D call: TRBD2 (6 bases). The CDR3 contains 15 residues. V lost 4 bases to trimming and J lost 2 bases, with 13 bases between them. CDR1 KGHSH and CDR2 LQKENI come from the germline V gene. In nucleotides, the CDR3 is TGTGCCAGCTCACAAAGAGGGACTTACACAGATACGCAGTATTTT. It codes for CASSQRGTYTDTQYF.

The gene calls are TRBV9 and TRBJ1-6; TRBD1 matches at 7 bases. J was trimmed by 2 bases and V by 3 bases; bases with no gene match: 5. This CDR3 has 16 residues. From germline, CDR1 is SGDLS and CDR2 YYNGEE. This chain's CDR3 is CASSGSTGTYNSPLHF. The DNA for the CDR3 is TGTGCCAGCAGCGGATCGACAGGGACCTATAATTCACCCCTCCACTTT.

The gene calls are TRBV7-2 and TRBJ2-7; 7 bases map to TRBD1. The CDR3 contains 13 residues. Germline CDR1 SGHTA, CDR2 FQGNSA. Trimming cost V 5 bases and J 4 bases; bases outside gene matches: 5. The DNA for the CDR3 is TGTGCCAGCAGCGGGACAGCCGGGTACGAGCAGTACTTC. Protein sequence: CASSGTAGYEQYF.

This rearrangement joins TRBV24-1 to TRBJ1-1; 9 bases align to TRBD1. In germline, CDR1 is KGHDR, CDR2 SFDVKD. V trimming: 0 bases; J trimming: 11 bases; junction bases outside the gene matches: 3. This CDR3 spans 13 amino acids. The CDR3 region is CATSDLPGQGAFF. For the CDR3, the DNA is TGTGCCACCAGTGATTTGCCGGGACAGGGCGCTTTCTTT.

The rearrangement uses TRBV7-9 and TRBJ1-5; D ambiguous. Looked up from germline, CDR1 is SEHNR and CDR2 is FQNEAQ (reference sequence). V was trimmed by 3 bases and J by 5 bases, leaving 8 bases between them. This CDR3 contains 13 residues. The CDR3 DNA follows: TGTGCCAGCAGCTTGGGCGTAGATCAGCCCCAGCATTTT. Translating gives CASSLGVDQPQHF.

The chain carries TRBV3-1 (or the pseudogene TRBV3-2) and TRBJ1-1, with a weak D call TRBD1 (6 bases). Trimming left V 5 bases short and J 5 bases short, with 15 bases between. This CDR3 spans 14 amino acids. The germline V gene has CDR1 LGHDT and CDR2 YNNKEL (reference sequence). The DNA for the CDR3 is TGTGCCAGCAGCAACAGGGTCATGGGGACTGAAGCTTTCTTT. Its translation is CASSNRVMGTEAFF.

V and J are TRBV19 and TRBJ1-5; D not resolved. Per the germline V gene, CDR1 is LNHDA and CDR2 is SQIVND (reference sequence). Trimming took 10 bases from V and 3 from J, leaving 22 bases between them. The CDR3 extends over 16 amino acids. CDR3: CATKNRAGRINQPQHF. CDR3 in DNA: TGTGCCACTAAAAATAGGGCGGGCCGAATCAATCAGCCCCAGCATTTT.

The chain joins TRBV18 to TRBJ1-1, with 12 bases identical to TRBD1. CDR1 and CDR2 from the germline V gene are KGHSH and LQKENI. The CDR3 has 14 residues. V was clipped by 3 bases and J by 9 bases; unmatched bases: 5. The CDR3: CASSPSGTGGKAFF. As DNA, the CDR3 is TGTGCCAGCTCACCTTCCGGGACAGGGGGCAAAGCTTTCTTT.

This clone was seen a few times. The CDR3 sequence is CASSLAISYEQYF. The DNA for the CDR3 is TGTGCCAGCAGCTTAGCAATCTCCTACGAGCAGTACTTC. This rearrangement joins TRBV5-6 to TRBJ2-7; D ambiguous. The V gene lost 2 bases and the J gene lost 0 bases, with 6 bases spanning the gap. This CDR3 region has 13 residues. Germline V gene lookup returns CDR1 SGHDT and CDR2 YYEEEE.

The rearrangement joins TRBV6-1 to TRBJ1-5; 9 nucleotides match TRBD1. Germline V gives CDR1 MNHNS, CDR2 SASEGT. The length of the CDR3 is 16 residues. The trim removed 4 bases at V and 2 bases at J, leaving 6 bases unmatched. The CDR3 sequence: CASSGPQGAGNQPQHF. The CDR3 coding sequence is TGTGCCAGCAGTGGTCCACAGGGGGCTGGCAATCAGCCCCAGCATTTT.

This rearrangement joins TRBV6-1 to TRBJ2-7; TRBD2 agrees at 9 bases. This CDR3 comprises 10 residues. V trimming: 3 bases; J trimming: 12 bases; junction bases outside the gene matches: 0. Per the germline V gene, CDR1 is MNHNS and CDR2 is SASEGT. Here the CDR3 reads CASSDSGGYF. In nucleotides, the CDR3 is TGTGCCAGCAGTGATAGCGGGGGGTACTTC.

Regarding this clone: This sample also contains other DNA sequences that code for the same CDR3. CDR3 loop: CATSDRTSGTYEQYF. The CDR3, as DNA: TGTGCCACCAGTGATCGGACTAGCGGGACCTACGAGCAGTACTTC. The V gene is TRBV24-1, the J gene TRBJ2-7, with 12 bases aligning to TRBD2. Trimming cost V 3 bases and J 2 bases; bases outside gene matches: 1. The CDR3 loop spans 15 amino acids. Germline CDR1 and CDR2: KGHDR and SFDVKD.

J is TRBJ2-7 and V is TRBV5-8; TRBD1 matches 10 bases. Per the germline V gene, CDR1 is SGHTS and CDR2 is YDEGEE. V gave up 4 bases and J gave up 0 bases; unmatched junction bases: 13. This CDR3 is 18 amino acids long. The CDR3 spells CASSRGGQGLYSSYEQYF. CDR3 nucleotides: TGTGCCAGCAGCCGGGGGGGACAGGGGTTATACAGCTCCTACGAGCAGTACTTC.

The V call is TRBV7-9, the J call TRBJ1-2; D possibly corresponds to TRBD1 (5 bases). Germline loops: CDR1 SEHNR, CDR2 FQNEAQ (reference sequence). V was pared by 1 base and J by 4 bases, with 10 bases between. The CDR3 is 14 residues long. Here the CDR3 DNA reads TGTGCCAGCAGCTTAGGCGGACAAAGCTATGGCTACACCTTC. This sequence encodes CASSLGGQSYGYTF.

The CDR3 region is CASSPPGRMDEQYF. CDR3 sequence (DNA): TGTGCCAGCAGCCCCCCTGGGAGGATGGACGAGCAGTACTTC. The rearrangement links TRBV7-9 to TRBJ2-7; the D gene is possibly TRBD2 (6 bases). V lost 5 bases and J 5 bases, leaving 16 bases between the germline ends. Per germline, CDR1 SEHNR and CDR2 FQNEAQ (reference sequence). The CDR3 is 14 amino acids.

V and J are TRBV7-9 and TRBJ2-7; 10 bases fit TRBD2. Germline lookup yields CDR1 SEHNR and CDR2 FQNEAQ (reference sequence). The CDR3 is 16 residues long. Trimming cost V 1 base and J 3 bases; bases outside gene matches: 6. CDR3 DNA: TGTGCCAGCAGCTTAGTGTTAGCGGGGGGTTACTACGAGCAGTACTTC. This gives the protein CASSLVLAGGYYEQYF.

This clone was seen repeatedly, ten times or more. The CDR3 DNA reads TGTGCCAGCAGTTACGAGGGGGCTGGCTCACCCCTCCACTTT. Protein: CASSYEGAGSPLHF. This chain connects TRBV6-5 to TRBJ1-6, with 7 bases identical to TRBD1. The trim removed 2 bases at V and 10 bases at J, leaving 5 bases unmatched. There are 14 residues in the CDR3. Germline CDR1 is MNHEY and CDR2 is SVGAGI.

Points on this clone: No DNA is shown, since the ends of the CDR3 on it are uncertain; the CDR3 is the one TCRdb lists. V usage is TRBV7-3 and J usage is TRBJ2-7; the table's D call of TRBD1 was not tested on the DNA. The length of the CDR3 is 15 amino acids, counting both ends. Germline-derived CDR1 and CDR2 are SGHTA and FQGTGA. CDR3 region: CASSFGPGGVYEQYF.